This T cell receptor (beta chain) appears in the sequencing data of a study of human T cells and chemical hapten exposure. Germline CDR1 and CDR2: SQVTM and ANQGSEA. The CDR3 consists of 13 residues. The V end was cut by 4 bases, the J end by 0 bases, with 10 bases between. TCRdb analysed the RACE reads with MiXCR anew, one entry per CDR3 protein. Among 40,000 or so distinct CDR3 sequences, roughly 13% were seen once, and the ten largest hold roughly 2.5%. Regarding time point: patch test 3, about 24 weeks after DPC sensitization. Treatment meaning: therapeutic diphenylcyclopropenone sensitization with weekly scalp DPC. The total RNA was obtained from whole blood that was not fractionated. This clonotype was observed a handful of times.

The source was whole blood, collected in connection with sensitization to the hapten diphenylcyclopropenone (DPC). The receptor comes from a woman in her thirties or forties with alopecia areata. Some clones in this sample may be carry-over from other donors' samples. The rearrangement uses TRBV29-1 and TRBJ2-7; possibly TRBD1 for D (5 bases). The CDR3 loop is CSVGKGASYEQYF. The CDR3 bases are TGCAGCGTTGGTAAAGGGGCCTCCTACGAGCAGTACTTC.